This passage covers 28 T cell receptor beta chains from one sample sequenced in a study of shared clonotypes between healthy human individuals (dated by TCRdb to the early 2020s). Libraries were constructed by the immunoSEQ multiplex PCR assay. The table was pulled from immuneACCESS by TCRdb, which kept in-frame rearrangements only. Such tables lose some clones; where checked, under half of the loss comes from unresolved V genes, and the rest has no known cause. In this sample the table shows a few million clones, approximately 93% of which occur a single time. In total, the top ten clones hold 0.35% to 0.45% of the sample. The sample taken for sequencing was naive CD4+ T cells from PBMCs. The sample's cell subset or site label, decoded: CD45RA+ positively selected. Receptor source: a man in his late teens or twenties in good health. Some clones in this sample may be carry-over from other donors' samples.

The rearrangement uses TRBV5-1 and TRBJ1-2; tentatively, D is TRBD1 (6 bases). V was trimmed by 0 bases and J by 7 bases, leaving 10 bases between them. Germline CDR1 and CDR2: SGHRS and YFSETQ. The CDR3 extends over 13 amino acids. The CDR3 nucleotides are TGCGCCAGCAGCTTGGATCAGGGGCCTGGCTACACCTTC. Translation: CASSLDQGPGYTF.

V is TRBV28 and J is TRBJ2-3, with 11 bases aligning to TRBD2. CDR1 MDHEN and CDR2 SYDVKM come from the germline V gene. The ends lost 3 bases at V and 2 bases at J; junction bases unmatched: 13. The CDR3 extends over 19 amino acids. The CDR3 loop is CASSFLGLAVGGNTDTQYF. CDR3 DNA sequence: TGTGCCAGCAGTTTTTTGGGACTAGCGGTAGGGGGAAACACAGATACGCAGTATTTT.

The chain combines TRBV7-9 with TRBJ2-1, with no clear D. The germline V gene encodes CDR1 SEHNR and CDR2 FQNEAQ (reference sequence). Between the trimmed V and J ends, which lost 3 bases and 1 base, there was a span of 7 bases. The CDR3 loop spans 14 amino acids. Here the CDR3 reads CASSLDLSYNEQFF. As DNA, the CDR3 is TGTGCCAGCAGCTTGGATTTGTCCTACAATGAGCAGTTCTTC.

In DNA form, the CDR3 reads TGTGCCATCAGTGATACTAGCGGGAGCGATACGCAGTATTTT. As protein: CAISDTSGSDTQYF. This sequence joins TRBV10-3 and TRBJ2-3; 11 positions match TRBD2. This CDR3 is 14 amino acids long. Germline V gene sequence: CDR1 ENHRY, CDR2 SYGVKD. V dropped 3 bases and J dropped 6; count of bases not matched to a gene: 2.

V gene TRBV5-6 combines with J gene TRBJ1-5; possibly TRBD1 for D (5 bases). Germline loops: CDR1 SGHDT, CDR2 YYEEEE. The CDR3 is made up of 15 amino acids. Trimming stripped 2 bases from V and 9 bases from J, with 18 bases between. The CDR3 sequence is CASSFRDGLRGPQHF. CDR3 DNA: TGTGCCAGCAGCTTCCGGGACGGCCTAAGGGGGCCCCAGCATTTT.

The CDR3 loop is CASSTGQGALYNEQFF. The DNA for the CDR3 is TGTGCCAGCAGCACAGGACAGGGGGCCCTCTACAATGAGCAGTTCTTC. The chain employs TRBV7-9 and TRBJ2-1; 11 bases match TRBD1. This CDR3 is built from 16 residues. CDR1 is SEHNR and CDR2 is FQNEAQ in the germline V gene (reference sequence). V lost 5 bases to trimming and J lost 3 bases; unmatched junction nucleotides: 6.

The V and J genes are TRBV7-2 and TRBJ2-3, with 10 bases lining up with TRBD2. CDR3 length: 15 amino acids. After removal of 1 base from V and 8 bases from J, the junction contained 6 bases not matched to a gene. The germline CDR1 and CDR2 sequences are SGHTA and FQGNSA. This CDR3 is CASSLDLAGAVTQYF. CDR3 DNA: TGTGCCAGCAGCTTAGACCTAGCGGGAGCAGTTACGCAGTATTTT.

The chain links TRBV27 to TRBJ2-7; possible D gene TRBD1, 6 bases. The germline CDR1 and CDR2 sequences are MNHEY and SMNVEV (reference sequence). V was pared by 5 bases and J by 7 bases, with 12 bases between. The CDR3 covers 12 residues. This CDR3 is CASSRGIGEQYF. CDR3 in DNA: TGTGCCAGCAGTAGGGGGATCGGGGAGCAGTACTTC.

CDR3 in DNA: TGTGCCACGGAGGGCAGGGAGGGGAACACTGAAGCTTTCTTT. It translates to CATEGREGNTEAFF. The chain recombines TRBV7-9 with TRBJ1-1; D possibly corresponds to TRBD1 (5 bases). The CDR3 extends over 14 amino acids. Trimming shortened V by 10 bases and J by 1 base, and 16 bases separated the two germline ends. Germline V gene lookup returns CDR1 SEHNR and CDR2 FQNEAQ (reference sequence).

The V gene is TRBV18, the J gene TRBJ2-7; D gene ambiguous. V was pared by 1 base and J by 3 bases, with 7 bases between. Germline CDR1 KGHSH, CDR2 LQKENI. The CDR3 is 13 residues long. The CDR3 loop is CASSPRAGYEQYF. The CDR3 nucleotides read TGTGCCAGCTCACCACGAGCAGGCTACGAGCAGTACTTC.

About this clone itself: This specimen includes other DNA sequences encoding the same CDR3. CDR3 DNA: TGTGCCAGCAGCGTCGACAGGAACTATGGCTACACCTTC. Translated: CASSVDRNYGYTF. The chain couples TRBV9 to TRBJ1-2; D might be TRBD1 (6 bases). This CDR3 is 13 amino acids long. The germline CDR1 and CDR2 sequences are SGDLS and YYNGEE. The germline V and J ends were trimmed by 2 bases and 2 bases, with 7 bases remaining between them.

The chain recombines TRBV7-2 with TRBJ2-7; D call uncertain. With 2 bases removed from V and 4 bases from J, the gap between germline ends came to 21 bases. Germline CDR1 SGHTA, CDR2 FQGNSA. The CDR3 covers 17 residues. For the CDR3, the DNA is TGTGCCAGCAGCTTAAGGCAGGCAGTTAATATAGTATACGAGCAGTACTTC. This sequence encodes CASSLRQAVNIVYEQYF.

The chain combines TRBV27 with TRBJ2-1; either TRBD1 or TRBD2 may fit D (5 bases each). V was pared by 6 bases and J by 8 bases, with 20 bases between. From germline, CDR1 is MNHEY and CDR2 SMNVEV (reference sequence). The CDR3 runs to 15 residues. This CDR3 is CASSRDREGVHEQFF. DNA for the CDR3: TGTGCCAGCAGCAGAGACCGGGAAGGGGTCCATGAGCAGTTCTTC.

The chain joins TRBV5-4 to TRBJ2-3; D unclear. Per the germline V gene, CDR1 is SGHNT and CDR2 is YYREEE (reference sequence). Trimming removed 4 bases at V and 0 bases at J, with 12 bases between. The CDR3 runs 15 residues. The CDR3 nucleotides read TGTGCCAGCAGCCCGAAATCATTGAGCACAGATACGCAGTATTTT. It is translated as CASSPKSLSTDTQYF.

This chain connects TRBV19 to TRBJ1-1; 7 bases are shared with TRBD1. Germline-derived CDR1 and CDR2 are LNHDA and SQIVND (reference sequence). The CDR3 extends over 17 amino acids. V lost 3 bases and J lost 1; bases outside the gene matches: 11. CDR3 loop: CASSIKLGTVRNTEAFF. The DNA for the CDR3 is TGTGCCAGTAGTATCAAATTGGGGACAGTCAGGAACACTGAAGCTTTCTTT.

Regarding this clone: Other DNA variants within this sample encode the same CDR3. The rearrangement joins TRBV9 to TRBJ2-7; D is unresolved. The CDR3 consists of 12 residues. Trimming stripped 0 bases from V and 5 bases from J, with 6 bases between. Germline V gives CDR1 SGDLS, CDR2 YYNGEE. CDR3 protein: CASSVGGDEQYF. The CDR3 DNA is TGTGCCAGCAGCGTAGGTGGGGACGAGCAGTACTTC.

This rearrangement joins TRBV11-3 to TRBJ2-2; D not resolved. CDR3 length: 14 residues. V was shortened by 5 bases and J by 4 bases, with 11 bases between the two germline ends. Germline loops: CDR1 SGHNT, CDR2 YENEEA. The CDR3 loop is CASSRGKGTGELFF. The CDR3 DNA sequence: TGTGCCAGCAGCCGAGGAAAAGGCACCGGGGAGCTGTTTTTT.

V is TRBV10-3 and J is TRBJ2-5; D is ambiguous. The CDR3 runs to 12 residues. Per germline, CDR1 ENHRY and CDR2 SYGVKD. The germline V and J ends were trimmed by 4 bases and 1 base, with 4 bases remaining between them. The CDR3 DNA reads as TGTGCCATCAGTGCGGTCCAAGAGACCCAGTACTTC. Translated: CAISAVQETQYF.

About this clone itself: The sample holds other DNA sequences that translate to the same CDR3. The chain couples TRBV7-9 to TRBJ2-6; possibly TRBD2 for D (6 bases). In germline, CDR1 is SEHNR, CDR2 FQNEAQ (reference sequence). Trimming stripped 5 bases from V and 2 bases from J, with 10 bases between. The CDR3 is 15 amino acids. The CDR3 bases are TGTGCCAGCAGCCCGACGGGGGCTGGGGCCAACGTCCTGACTTTC. Residues: CASSPTGAGANVLTF.

On this clone itself: This specimen includes other DNA sequences encoding the same CDR3. The chain uses TRBV5-4 and TRBJ2-3; D is uncertain. V was clipped by 0 bases and J by 2 bases, with 7 bases between them. The CDR3 runs to 14 residues. Germline loops: CDR1 SGHNT, CDR2 YYREEE (reference sequence). The CDR3 coding sequence is TGTGCCAGCAGCTTGGGACTTGCCACAGATACGCAGTATTTT. Protein: CASSLGLATDTQYF.

The rearrangement uses TRBV4-1 and TRBJ2-2; D remains ambiguous. CDR1 and CDR2 (germline): MGHRA, YSYEKL. The ends were cut back, 1 base at V and 10 bases at J, with 10 bases in the middle. This CDR3 is 13 amino acids long. CDR3 loop: CASSQGSSEELFF. DNA for the CDR3: TGCGCCAGCAGCCAAGGTTCTTCTGAGGAGCTGTTTTTT.

The genes are TRBV28 and TRBJ2-7, with D maybe TRBD1 (6 bases). The CDR3 has 13 residues. Germline loops: CDR1 MDHEN, CDR2 SYDVKM. The V end was cut by 6 bases, the J end by 3 bases, with 12 bases between. Here the CDR3 reads CASRQTGIYEQYF. The CDR3 DNA reads TGTGCCAGCAGACAGACAGGAATCTACGAGCAGTACTTC.

The CDR3 here is CASSPGQFGEQFF. DNA for the CDR3: TGTGCCAGTAGTCCCGGACAGTTTGGGGAGCAGTTCTTC. The rearrangement joins TRBV19 to TRBJ2-1; the D gene is possibly TRBD1 (6 bases). Trimming shortened V by 5 bases and J by 10 bases, and 15 bases separated the two germline ends. This CDR3 is 13 amino acids long. Germline V CDR1 and CDR2: LNHDA, SQIVND (reference sequence).

V and J are TRBV19 and TRBJ2-7, with 11 bases that match TRBD1. This CDR3 is 14 amino acids long. The germline V gene has CDR1 LNHDA and CDR2 SQIVND (reference sequence). The trim removed 8 bases at V and 2 bases at J, leaving 5 bases unmatched. Here the CDR3 reads CASGGGQGAYEQYF. The CDR3 nucleotides read TGTGCCAGTGGAGGGGGACAGGGGGCCTACGAGCAGTACTTC.

The sample holds one count of this clone. The chain employs TRBV27 and TRBJ2-7, with TRBD1 matching 11 bases. Germline V gene lookup returns CDR1 MNHEY and CDR2 SMNVEV (reference sequence). The CDR3 length is 14 residues. Losses at the gene ends were 8 bases for V and 2 bases for J; bases not matched to a gene: 5. CDR3 region: CASVGTGGTYEQYF. CDR3 coding DNA: TGTGCCAGCGTCGGGACAGGGGGGACCTACGAGCAGTACTTC.

The rearrangement links TRBV7-9 to TRBJ2-5, with D perhaps matching TRBD1 or TRBD2 (6 bases each). Trimming took 5 bases from V and 6 from J, leaving 16 bases between them. The CDR3 runs to 14 residues. Germline V gene lookup returns CDR1 SEHNR and CDR2 FQNEAQ (reference sequence). This chain's CDR3 is CASSPSGAAQTQYF. CDR3 nucleotides: TGTGCCAGCAGCCCCTCGGGGGCAGCTCAGACCCAGTACTTC.

The genes are TRBV2 and TRBJ2-5; a weak D match, TRBD2 (6 bases). V shed 0 bases and J shed 5 bases, with 13 bases lying between them. The CDR3 spans 15 residues. Germline CDR1 SNHLY, CDR2 FYNNEI. CDR3 nucleotides: TGTGCCAGCAGTGAAGCACGCCGGGGGTTGGAGACCCAGTACTTC. Translated, it gives CASSEARRGLETQYF.

J is TRBJ2-7 and V is TRBV28, with a weak D call TRBD1 (6 bases). CDR1 and CDR2 (germline): MDHEN, SYDVKM. The CDR3 is 15 residues long. Trimming cost V 7 bases and J 3 bases, with 19 bases left between them. The CDR3 loop is CASTLVHGQSYEQYF. In DNA, the CDR3 is TGTGCCAGCACGTTGGTTCACGGACAGAGCTACGAGCAGTACTTC.